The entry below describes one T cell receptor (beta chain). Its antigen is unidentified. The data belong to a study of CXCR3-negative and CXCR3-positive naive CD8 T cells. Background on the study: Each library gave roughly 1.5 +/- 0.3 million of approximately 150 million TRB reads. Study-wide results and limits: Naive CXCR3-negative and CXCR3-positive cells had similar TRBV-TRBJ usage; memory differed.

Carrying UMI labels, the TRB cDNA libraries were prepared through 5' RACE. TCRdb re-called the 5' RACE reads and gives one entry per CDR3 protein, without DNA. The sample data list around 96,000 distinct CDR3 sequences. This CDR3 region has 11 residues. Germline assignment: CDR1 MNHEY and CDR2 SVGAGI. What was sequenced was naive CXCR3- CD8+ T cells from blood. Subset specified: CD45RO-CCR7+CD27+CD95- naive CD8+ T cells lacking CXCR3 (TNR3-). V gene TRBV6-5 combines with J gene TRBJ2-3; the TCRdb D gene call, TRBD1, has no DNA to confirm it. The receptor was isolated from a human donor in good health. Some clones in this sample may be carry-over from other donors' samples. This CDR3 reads CASGLGDTQYF.